A single sample is the source of the 17 T cell receptor beta chains below, sequenced in a study of T cell repertoires in cytomegalovirus infection. Antigen specificity for these receptors is unknown. From the reads, TCRdb called clonotypes with MiXCR, one entry per CDR3 protein. In the table there are hundreds of thousands of distinct CDR3 sequences, about 33% of which are singletons. Sequencing was performed on cultured PBMCs, taken from culture after CMV antigen stimulation. The source of these receptors is a human donor in good health (CMV status not recorded). Some clones in this sample may be carry-over from other donors' samples.

This chain links TRBV20-1 with TRBJ1-4; the match to TRBD1 covers 8 bases. CDR1 and CDR2 (germline): DFQATT, SNEGSKA (reference sequence). The V gene end was trimmed by 6 bases and the J gene end by 7 bases; junction bases not matched to a gene: 4. The CDR3 has 12 residues. CDR3 sequence reads: CSAGTGREKLFF. The DNA of the CDR3 is TGCAGTGCCGGGACAGGCCGTGAAAAACTGTTTTTT.

Ten or more counts support this clonotype. At one end the junction does not follow the germline gene, possibly because of a read error. This sequence joins TRBV7-6 and TRBJ2-1; no clear D. CDR1 is SGHVS and CDR2 is FNYEAQ in the germline V gene. The CDR3 consists of 13 residues. CDR3 in amino acids: CASSLDPYTEQFF. In nucleotides, the CDR3 is TGTGCCAGCAGCTTAGATCCCTACACTGAGCAGTTCTTC.

This chain links TRBV7-2 with TRBJ2-1; 8 bases map to TRBD1. Germline V gives CDR1 SGHTA, CDR2 FQGNSA. The CDR3 is 11 residues long. After removal of 5 bases from V and 14 bases from J, the junction contained 5 bases not matched to a gene. CDR3 in DNA: TGTGCCAGCAGCCAGGGGGCTGCGAAGTTCTTC. Amino acid sequence: CASSQGAAKFF.

This chain joins TRBV20-1 and TRBJ2-7; D may be TRBD2 (6 bases). V was pared by 0 bases and J by 6 bases, with 18 bases between. This CDR3 is built from 15 residues. In germline, CDR1 is DFQATT, CDR2 SNEGSKA (reference sequence). CDR3 in DNA: TGCAGTGCTAGAGATAGGCGCTCGGGAGTTGGCGAGCAGTACTTC. It yields the protein CSARDRRSGVGEQYF.

J is TRBJ2-2 and V is TRBV7-9; D might be TRBD1 (6 bases). The CDR3 is 15 residues long. Germline-derived CDR1 and CDR2 are SEHNR and FQNEAQ (reference sequence). The V and J ends lost 5 bases and 2 bases respectively, with 12 bases between them. CDR3 sequence (DNA): TGTGCCAGCAGCCGCATCAGGGGCAACACCGGGGAGCTGTTTTTT. Its protein product is CASSRIRGNTGELFF.

The genes are TRBV4-2 and TRBJ1-6, with D perhaps matching TRBD1 (5 bases). V was pared by 3 bases and J by 3 bases, with 6 bases between. Germline V gene sequence: CDR1 LGHNA, CDR2 YNFKEQ. CDR3 length: 14 amino acids. The CDR3 sequence: CASSHRDYNSPLHF. The CDR3 DNA is TGTGCCAGCAGCCACAGGGACTATAATTCACCCCTCCACTTT.

This clonotype was seen a handful of times. The chain is built from TRBV7-6 and TRBJ2-7; tentative D call: TRBD2 (6 bases). The ends were cut back, 6 bases at V and 1 base at J, with 16 bases in the middle. The germline V gene encodes CDR1 SGHVS and CDR2 FNYEAQ. CDR3 length equals 15 residues. CDR3 protein: CASRGGGFGSYEQYF. CDR3 bases: TGTGCCAGCAGGGGTGGGGGGTTTGGGTCCTACGAGCAGTACTTC.

The rearrangement links TRBV19 to TRBJ2-4; TRBD1 is a possible D gene (5 bases). Germline V gene data show CDR1 as LNHDA and CDR2 as SQIVND (reference sequence). V lost 1 base to trimming and J lost 1 base, with 5 bases between them. The CDR3 loop spans 14 amino acids. The CDR3 DNA reads TGTGCCAGTAGTATAGCAGGGGCCAAAAACATTCAGTACTTC. This gives the protein CASSIAGAKNIQYF.

The V call is TRBV11-2, the J call TRBJ2-3; unclear D gene. The V gene lost 9 bases and the J gene lost 5 bases, with 9 bases spanning the gap. This CDR3 has 11 amino acids. The germline V gene encodes CDR1 SGHAT and CDR2 FQNNGV. CDR3: CASGWGDTQYF. CDR3 bases: TGTGCCAGTGGGTGGGGAGATACGCAGTATTTT. The variable domain in full, with the rest retrieved from reference TRBV11-2 and TRBJ2-3, is EAGVAQSPRYKIIEKRQSVAFWCNPISGHATLYWYQQILGQGPKLLIQFQNNGVVDDSQLPKDRFSAERLKGVDSTLKIQPAKLEDSAVYLCASGWGDTQYFGPGTRLTVL.

On this clonotype: A much larger clone is a single base away; this may be a read error. The V call is TRBV11-2, the J call TRBJ2-7; D is unclear. This CDR3 spans 11 amino acids. Per the germline V gene, CDR1 is SGHAT and CDR2 is FQNNGV. Trimming shortened V by 7 bases and J by 4 bases, and 8 bases separated the two germline ends. CDR3 residues: CASTSQYEQYF. DNA for the CDR3: TGTGCCAGCACCTCCCAATACGAGCAGTACTTC.

The genes are TRBV4-1 and TRBJ1-1; D is uncertain. V lost 2 bases and J lost 6, with 7 bases in between. The CDR3 runs 12 residues. Germline V gives CDR1 MGHRA, CDR2 YSYEKL. The CDR3 spells CASSQSWAEAFF. For the CDR3, the DNA is TGCGCCAGCAGCCAATCTTGGGCTGAAGCTTTCTTT.

The sample holds one count of this clonotype. The CDR3 sequence: CSVGTSPADTQYF. The CDR3 DNA sequence: TGCAGCGTTGGGACTAGCCCGGCAGATACGCAGTATTTT. The chain recombines TRBV29-1 with TRBJ2-3; 8 bases map to TRBD2. CDR3 length equals 13 residues. V trimming: 4 bases; J trimming: 4 bases; junction bases outside the gene matches: 4. From germline, CDR1 is SQVTM and CDR2 ANQGSEA.

This clonotype has ten or more counts. This chain connects TRBV29-1 to TRBJ2-7, with D possibly being TRBD1 (6 bases). The CDR3 extends over 13 amino acids. Germline V gene lookup returns CDR1 SQVTM and CDR2 ANQGSEA. V was shortened by 6 bases and J by 5 bases, with 17 bases between the two germline ends. CDR3 loop: CSVVATGFDEQYF. CDR3 DNA sequence: TGCAGCGTCGTAGCAACAGGGTTCGACGAGCAGTACTTC.

This clonotype was counted ten times or more. The genes are TRBV12-3 or TRBV12-4 and TRBJ2-1; no definite D call. The germline V and J ends were trimmed by 2 bases and 7 bases, with 6 bases remaining between them. This CDR3 spans 12 amino acids. The CDR3, as DNA: TGTGCCAGCAGTTTAACCAGAAATGAGCAGTTCTTC. This codes for CASSLTRNEQFF.

This clonotype was found many times. The CDR3 bases are TGTGCCAGCAGCCAGCAGGGATTCGGATACGAGCAGTACTTC. Protein product: CASSQQGFGYEQYF. The rearrangement joins TRBV7-2 to TRBJ2-7, with TRBD1 as a possible D gene (5 bases). The CDR3 is 14 residues long. Germline loops: CDR1 SGHTA, CDR2 FQGNSA. Trimming left V 5 bases short and J 4 bases short, with 15 bases between.

This clonotype was recorded at least ten times. This rearrangement joins TRBV7-2 to TRBJ2-3; D perhaps matches TRBD2 (5 bases). This CDR3 spans 15 amino acids. The germline V gene has CDR1 SGHTA and CDR2 FQGNSA. Trimming pared 0 bases from V and 2 bases from J, leaving 9 bases between. The CDR3 sequence: CASSLAGGPTDTQYF. CDR3 sequence (DNA): TGTGCCAGCAGCTTAGCTGGCGGGCCCACAGATACGCAGTATTTT.

This chain links TRBV7-2 with TRBJ1-3; a weak D match, TRBD1 (5 bases). Per the germline V gene, CDR1 is SGHTA and CDR2 is FQGNSA. V lost 3 bases to trimming and J lost 6 bases, with 12 bases between them. The CDR3 sequence is 14 residues long. Here the CDR3 DNA reads TGTGCCAGCAGCTTCAAAGCGGGGGAAAACACCATATATTTT. The encoded protein is CASSFKAGENTIYF.